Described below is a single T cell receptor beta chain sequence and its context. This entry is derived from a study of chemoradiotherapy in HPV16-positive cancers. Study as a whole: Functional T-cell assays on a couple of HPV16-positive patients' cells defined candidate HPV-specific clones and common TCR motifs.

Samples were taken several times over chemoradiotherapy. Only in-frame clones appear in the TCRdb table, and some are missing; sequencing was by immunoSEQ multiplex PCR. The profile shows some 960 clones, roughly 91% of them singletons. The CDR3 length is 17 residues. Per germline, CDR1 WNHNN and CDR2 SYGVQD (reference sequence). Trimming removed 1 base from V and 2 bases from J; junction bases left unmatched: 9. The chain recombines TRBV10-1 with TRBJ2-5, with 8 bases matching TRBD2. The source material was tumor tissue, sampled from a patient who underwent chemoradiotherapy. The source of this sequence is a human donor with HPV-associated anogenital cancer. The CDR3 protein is CASSEYTSGGQQETQYF. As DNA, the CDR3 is TGCGCCAGCAGTGAGTATACTAGCGGCGGACAACAAGAGACCCAGTACTTC.